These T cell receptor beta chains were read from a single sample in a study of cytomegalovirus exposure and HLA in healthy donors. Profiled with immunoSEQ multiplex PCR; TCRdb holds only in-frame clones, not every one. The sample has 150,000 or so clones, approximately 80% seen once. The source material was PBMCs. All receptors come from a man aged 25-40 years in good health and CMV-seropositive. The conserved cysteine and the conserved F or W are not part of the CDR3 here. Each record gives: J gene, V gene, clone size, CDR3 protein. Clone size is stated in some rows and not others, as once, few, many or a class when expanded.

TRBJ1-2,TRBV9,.,ASSVVGEPSYGYT
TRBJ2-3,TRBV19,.,ASSNGQGYTDTQY
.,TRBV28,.,ASSILAGSTYEQY
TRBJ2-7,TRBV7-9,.,ASSWDRGLSYEQY
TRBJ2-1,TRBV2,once,ASQYNEQF
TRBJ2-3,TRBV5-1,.,ASNERGGEVADTQY
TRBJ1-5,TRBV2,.,ASSEVWQGGNQPQH
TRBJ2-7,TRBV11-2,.,ASSLPGQWNSYEQY
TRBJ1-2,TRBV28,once,ASATTGYGYT
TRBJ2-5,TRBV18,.,ASSPNAGETQY
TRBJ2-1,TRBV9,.,ASMGGGPNEQF
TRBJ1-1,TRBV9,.,ASSPNTGNTEAF
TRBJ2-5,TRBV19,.,ASSIGRLAGALETQY
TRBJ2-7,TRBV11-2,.,ASSRSSYEQY
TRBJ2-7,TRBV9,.,ASSVQGGYEQY
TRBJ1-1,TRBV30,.,AWSVRWRTEAF
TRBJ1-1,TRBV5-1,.,ASSSPGDREAF
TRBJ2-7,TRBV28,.,ASTPAGLPYEQY
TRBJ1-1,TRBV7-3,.,ASSTQGGDTEAF
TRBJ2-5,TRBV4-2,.,ASSPGTSGGVETQY
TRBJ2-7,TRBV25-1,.,ASSGQNYEQY
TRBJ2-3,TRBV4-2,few,ASRSSGDTDTQY